These T cell receptor beta chains were read from a single sample in a study of cytomegalovirus exposure and HLA in healthy donors. The data were produced by immunoSEQ multiplex PCR, yet TCRdb's version contains in-frame clones alone and is incomplete. This sample has about 130,000 clones, with approximately 70% found just once. The specimen sequenced was PBMCs. These receptors all come from a woman in her sixties or seventies in good health and CMV-seropositive. Each CDR3 is given with its conserved first and last residue. D genes are given only for firm matches. Clone size is not always given. Where it is, it says once, few, many or a class for expanded clones.

len	d_gene	j_gene	v_gene	abundance	CDR3aa	CDR3nt
15	TRBD2	TRBJ2-2	TRBV11-3	-	CASSLTSGATGELFF	TGTGCCAGCAGCCTGACTAGCGGGGCCACCGGGGAGCTGTTTTTT
13	-	TRBJ2-1	TRBV19	-	CASRTGQNNEQFF	TGTGCCAGTAGGACGGGTCAAAACAATGAGCAGTTCTTC
14	-	TRBJ1-2	TRBV19	-	CASSGGQAFYGYTF	TGTGCCAGTAGTGGGGGCCAGGCCTTCTATGGCTACACCTTC
13	-	TRBJ1-2	TRBV5-4	-	CASSLAGDYGYTF	TGTGCCAGCAGCTTGGCGGGGGACTATGGCTACACCTTC
14	-	TRBJ1-2	TRBV19	-	CASSSGPAGYGYTF	TGTGCCAGTAGTTCAGGGCCCGCCGGCTATGGCTACACCTTC
14	TRBD1	TRBJ1-2	TRBV11-3	-	CASSLGQGVYGYTF	TGTGCCAGCAGCTTGGGACAGGGGGTCTATGGCTACACCTTC
14	-	TRBJ1-1	TRBV4-2	-	CASSQDAAGAEAFF	TGTGCCAGCAGCCAAGATGCGGCAGGGGCTGAAGCTTTCTTT
15	-	TRBJ1-4	TRBV15	-	CATSGIPGVNEKLFF	TGTGCCACCAGCGGGATACCAGGGGTAAATGAAAAACTGTTTTTT
16	TRBD2	TRBJ2-7	TRBV18	-	CASSPVTGTSGLGEYF	TGTGCCAGCTCACCCGTCACCGGGACTAGCGGCCTCGGGGAGTACTTC
17	TRBD2	TRBJ2-7	TRBV25-1	-	CASSRASSGNLAYEQYF	TGTGCCAGCAGCAGAGCATCTAGCGGGAACCTCGCCTACGAGCAGTACTTC
16	-	TRBJ1-3	TRBV7-8	-	CASSLDEVRAGNTIYF	TGTGCCAGCAGCTTAGATGAGGTCAGGGCTGGAAACACCATATATTTT
14	TRBD1	TRBJ1-1	TRBV5-1	once	CASSPGQGRTEAFF	TGCGCCAGCAGCCCGGGACAGGGAAGGACTGAAGCTTTCTTT
13	TRBD1	TRBJ1-2	TRBV6-5	-	CASSRTGIYGYTF	TGTGCCAGCAGTAGGACAGGGATCTATGGCTACACCTTC
15	TRBD1	TRBJ2-7	TRBV6-5	few	CASTWTGGIVDEQYF	TGTGCCAGCACCTGGACAGGGGGAATTGTCGACGAGCAGTACTTC
15	-	TRBJ2-2	TRBV15	once	CATSRDGQFTGELFF	TGTGCCACCAGCAGAGATGGACAGTTCACCGGGGAGCTGTTTTTT
16	TRBD2	TRBJ2-1	TRBV2	-	CASSARTSGGLGEQFF	TGTGCCAGCAGTGCTAGGACTAGCGGGGGACTTGGTGAGCAGTTCTTC
13	-	TRBJ1-2	TRBV19	-	CASTKSGAGGYTF	TGTGCCAGTACCAAAAGCGGGGCCGGGGGCTACACCTTC
12	-	TRBJ1-1	TRBV7-9	-	CASSSRDLEAFF	TGTGCCAGCAGCTCCCGGGATCTTGAAGCTTTCTTT
15	TRBD1	TRBJ1-5	TRBV6-6	-	CASRFRDSLEQPQHF	TGTGCCAGCAGATTTCGGGACAGTCTGGAGCAGCCCCAGCATTTT
13	TRBD2	TRBJ2-7	TRBV2	-	CASVLGGFGEQYF	TGTGCCAGCGTCCTCGGGGGGTTTGGCGAGCAGTACTTC
15	-	TRBJ2-3	TRBV7-9	-	CASSLASGISDTQYF	TGTGCCAGCAGCTTAGCCTCAGGGATCAGCGATACGCAGTATTTT
16	TRBD2	TRBJ2-3	TRBV25-1	-	CASSELPSGGPDTQYF	TGTGCCAGCAGTGAACTGCCTAGCGGGGGGCCAGATACGCAGTATTTT
16	TRBD1	TRBJ2-5	TRBV19	-	CASSAGQGSIQETQYF	TGTGCCAGTAGTGCTGGACAGGGCAGCATCCAAGAGACCCAGTACTTC
16	-	TRBJ2-5	TRBV10-2	few	CASRGPGTPIGETQYF	TGCGCCAGCAGGGGCCCCGGGACTCCCATAGGGGAGACCCAGTACTTC
15	TRBD1	TRBJ1-3	TRBV6-6	few	CASSYRQGTGNTIYF	TGTGCCAGCAGTTACCGACAGGGGACTGGAAACACCATATATTTT
15	TRBD2	TRBJ2-7	TRBV6-5	-	CASSYSLAGSYEQYF	TGTGCCAGCAGTTACTCACTAGCGGGGTCCTACGAGCAGTACTTC
15	-	TRBJ1-3	TRBV6-5	-	CASSFTVASGNTIYF	TGTGCCAGCAGTTTTACTGTCGCCTCTGGAAACACCATATATTTT
12	-	TRBJ1-1	TRBV19	-	CASSIADREAFF	TGTGCCAGTAGTATAGCCGACAGAGAAGCTTTCTTT
12	TRBD1	TRBJ1-1	TRBV27	few	CASSFSQGEAFF	TGTGCCAGCAGTTTCTCACAGGGGGAAGCTTTCTTT
14	TRBD2	TRBJ2-2	TRBV6-5	-	CASSPGGVTGELFF	TGTGCCAGCAGCCCCGGGGGGGTGACCGGGGAGCTGTTTTTT
14	TRBD1	TRBJ1-2	TRBV27	-	CASSLLAGGGGYTF	TGTGCCAGCAGTTTATTGGCAGGGGGCGGCGGCTACACCTTC
16	-	TRBJ2-2	TRBV4-2	-	CASSQFEGANTGELFF	TGTGCCAGCAGCCAATTCGAGGGGGCGAACACCGGGGAGCTGTTTTTT
14	TRBD2	TRBJ2-1	TRBV2	-	CASSDSGGLGEQFF	TGTGCCAGCAGTGATAGCGGGGGGCTGGGGGAGCAGTTCTTC
18	TRBD1	TRBJ1-4	TRBV25-1	-	CASTGTGGPMGRRVKLFF	TGTGCCAGCACCGGGACAGGAGGGCCCATGGGTCGGAGGGTAAAACTGTTTTTT
16	-	TRBJ2-3	TRBV5-1	-	CASSLGTDTSTDTQYF	TGCGCCAGCAGCTTGGGGACAGACACTAGCACAGATACGCAGTATTTT
11	-	TRBJ2-7	TRBV5-6	-	CASSLAREQYF	TGTGCCAGCAGCTTGGCCCGCGAGCAGTACTTC
15	TRBD1	TRBJ2-5	TRBV5-1	-	CASSLAGTGKETQYF	TGCGCCAGCAGCTTGGCCGGGACAGGGAAAGAGACCCAGTACTTC
14	-	TRBJ1-1	TRBV7-9	-	CSSSPGGGGTEAFF	TGTTCCAGCAGCCCCGGAGGGGGGGGGACTGAAGCTTTCTTT
14	-	TRBJ1-4	TRBV19	once	CASSIDRTNEKLFF	TGTGCCAGTAGTATAGATCGAACTAATGAAAAACTGTTTTTT
14	-	TRBJ1-2	TRBV29-1	-	CSVLMVGLNYGYTF	TGCAGCGTTTTAATGGTGGGACTTAACTATGGCTACACCTTC
13	-	TRBJ2-7	TRBV5-1	once	CASSSGRAYEQYF	TGCGCCAGCAGCTCCGGGCGGGCGTACGAGCAGTACTTC